The 30 T cell receptor beta chains given below trace back to one sample, sequenced in a study of blood T cell repertoires in COVID-19. Data came from immunoSEQ multiplex PCR; TCRdb stores just in-frame clones and leaves some out. The sample has roughly 400,000 clones; roughly 91% are singletons. The sample taken for sequencing was PBMCs or T cells enriched from blood (not recorded which). The receptors stem from a man aged 18 to 29 who had recovered from COVID-19.

The J gene is TRBJ1-1, the V gene TRBV5-4, with D unclear. V was pared by 2 bases and J by 2 bases, with 7 bases between. Germline-derived CDR1 and CDR2 are SGHNT and YYREEE (reference sequence). The CDR3 contains 13 residues. The CDR3 sequence: CASSFGRNTEAFF. DNA for the CDR3: TGTGCCAGCAGCTTTGGTAGAAACACTGAAGCTTTCTTT.

Note on this clone: The same CDR3 arises from other DNA sequences in this sample as well. The chain joins TRBV19 to TRBJ1-1; 9 nucleotides match TRBD1. This CDR3 contains 14 residues. Trimming took 5 bases from V and 5 from J; bases not matched to a gene: 6. Germline V gives CDR1 LNHDA, CDR2 SQIVND (reference sequence). CDR3 sequence: CASSSGQGFTEAFF. The CDR3 region has the DNA TGTGCCAGTAGTTCCGGACAGGGGTTTACTGAAGCTTTCTTT.

The chain joins TRBV28 to TRBJ1-2; no definite D call. Looked up from germline, CDR1 is MDHEN and CDR2 is SYDVKM. Trimming cost V 9 bases and J 7 bases, with 15 bases left between them. The CDR3 runs to 12 residues. The DNA of the CDR3 is TGTGCCAGTTTTGCGGCAGAGGGTGGCTACACCTTC. Translating it yields CASFAAEGGYTF.

The V and J genes are TRBV12-3 or TRBV12-4 and TRBJ1-5, with 7 bases aligning to TRBD1. V gave up 6 bases and J gave up 1 base; unmatched junction bases: 0. The CDR3 extends over 13 amino acids. CDR3: CASRGQSNQPQHF. The CDR3 nucleotides read TGTGCCAGCAGGGGACAGAGCAATCAGCCCCAGCATTTT.

This clone was found once. The chain carries TRBV6-5 and TRBJ1-1; no reliable D call. Trimming pared 2 bases from V and 4 bases from J, leaving 8 bases between. The CDR3 spans 13 residues. Germline V CDR1 and CDR2: MNHEY, SVGAGI. In DNA, the CDR3 is TGTGCCAGCAGTTACGGTGAGGGCACTGAAGCTTTCTTT. Its translation: CASSYGEGTEAFF.

This clone was observed a single time. V and J are TRBV24-1 and TRBJ2-1, with 16 nucleotides matching TRBD2. Per germline, CDR1 KGHDR and CDR2 SFDVKD. The CDR3 runs 19 residues. Germline trimming cut 3 bases from V and 1 base from J; bases unmatched to any gene: 5. CDR3 residues: CATSDPGLAGGSSYNEQFF. The DNA for the CDR3 is TGTGCCACCAGTGATCCGGGACTAGCGGGAGGGTCTTCCTACAATGAGCAGTTCTTC.

The rearrangement joins TRBV5-4 to TRBJ1-1; 8 bases line up with TRBD1. Trimming cost V 4 bases and J 0 bases; bases outside gene matches: 8. The CDR3 consists of 16 residues. Germline lookup yields CDR1 SGHNT and CDR2 YYREEE (reference sequence). CDR3 coding DNA: TGTGCCAGCAGCGACTGGACAGGGACCATGAACACTGAAGCTTTCTTT. It is translated as CASSDWTGTMNTEAFF.

This clone was seen just once. The chain is built from TRBV29-1 and TRBJ2-7; the D gene is possibly TRBD1 (5 bases). The CDR3 is made up of 11 amino acids. V was clipped by 3 bases and J by 9 bases, with 12 bases between them. The germline CDR1 and CDR2 sequences are SQVTM and ANQGSEA. CDR3 bases: TGCAGCGTTGAGTCTGACAGAAGGCAGTACTTC. Amino acids: CSVESDRRQYF.

The chain has TRBV7-7 and TRBJ1-1; D is unresolved. Germline CDR1 is SSHAT and CDR2 is FNYEAQ (reference sequence). With 2 bases removed from V and 1 base from J, the gap between germline ends came to 5 bases. CDR3 length equals 13 residues. The CDR3: CASSLQENTEAFF. In DNA form, the CDR3 reads TGTGCCAGCAGCTTACAGGAGAACACTGAAGCTTTCTTT. Using reference TRBV7-7 and TRBJ1-1 for the parts outside the CDR3, the full variable domain is GAGVSQSPRYKVTKRGQDVTLRCDPISSHATLYWYQQALGQGPEFLTYFNYEAQPDKSGLPSDRFSAERPEGSISTLTIQRTEQRDSAMYRCASSLQENTEAFFGQGTRLTVV.

The V and J genes are TRBV30 and TRBJ1-2; 11 nucleotides match TRBD1. J lost 2 bases, V lost 1 base, and 9 bases had no gene match. CDR1 GTSNPN and CDR2 SVGIG come from the germline V gene (reference sequence). The CDR3 runs 17 residues. CDR3 DNA sequence: TGTGCCTGGAGTGGAGGGACAGGGGGTGTTTGGAACTATGGCTACACCTTC. Translating it yields CAWSGGTGGVWNYGYTF.

This clone was seen once. The chain employs TRBV7-3 and TRBJ2-1; 8 nucleotides line up with TRBD2. The V gene end was trimmed by 5 bases and the J gene end by 7 bases; junction bases not matched to a gene: 10. The germline gives CDR1 SGHTA, CDR2 FQGTGA. The CDR3 has 15 residues. The CDR3 here is CASSPQREFANEQFF. CDR3 DNA: TGTGCCAGCAGCCCTCAGCGGGAGTTCGCAAATGAGCAGTTCTTC.

The chain carries TRBV20-1 and TRBJ2-1, with D possibly TRBD2 on 5 matching bases. CDR3 length: 10 residues. The ends were cut back, 6 bases at V and 9 bases at J, with 9 bases in the middle. Germline loops: CDR1 DFQATT, CDR2 SNEGSKA (reference sequence). The DNA for the CDR3 is TGCAGTGCAGCCGAGGGTGAGCAGTTCTTC. The encoded protein is CSAAEGEQFF.

This chain joins TRBV11-2 and TRBJ2-7, with 10 nucleotides matching TRBD1. With 4 bases clipped from V and 2 bases from J, the junction kept 5 bases outside the gene matches. CDR1 and CDR2 (germline): SGHAT, FQNNGV. This CDR3 spans 15 amino acids. CDR3 in DNA: TGTGCCAGCAGCTCAAGGGACAGGGGCGCCTACGAGCAGTACTTC. The encoded protein is CASSSRDRGAYEQYF.

The genes are TRBV3-1 (or the pseudogene TRBV3-2) and TRBJ1-1; D gene unclear. CDR3 length equals 15 residues. V lost 1 base, J lost 6 bases, and 15 bases lay in between. Germline values: CDR1 LGHDT, CDR2 YNNKEL (reference sequence). The CDR3 bases are TGTGCCAGCAGCCAAGGCTGGGCCCTGAGCTCTGAAGCTTTCTTT. Amino acids: CASSQGWALSSEAFF.

The genes are TRBV28 and TRBJ2-7; TRBD1 aligns across 7 bases. CDR1 MDHEN and CDR2 SYDVKM come from the germline V gene. Trimming removed 1 base from V and 4 bases from J; junction bases left unmatched: 4. CDR3 length: 14 residues. CDR3 coding DNA: TGTGCCAGCAGTTTATCGACAGGGATATACGAGCAGTACTTC. Its protein product is CASSLSTGIYEQYF.

The chain is built from TRBV28 and TRBJ1-1; a possible D gene is TRBD1 (5 bases). Deletions cut 6 bases from V and 6 bases from J, with 8 bases between. The CDR3 runs 11 residues. CDR1 is MDHEN and CDR2 is SYDVKM in the germline V gene. CDR3 in amino acids: CASSIQAEAFF. The DNA for the CDR3 is TGTGCCAGCAGCATACAGGCTGAAGCTTTCTTT.

V gene TRBV14 combines with J gene TRBJ1-2, with D perhaps matching TRBD1 (5 bases). Germline assignment: CDR1 SGHDN and CDR2 FVKESK. CDR3 length: 13 residues. V lost 4 bases and J 2 bases, leaving 8 bases between the germline ends. The CDR3, as DNA: TGTGCCAGCAGCCTGACAGAAAACTATGGCTACACCTTC. Translated: CASSLTENYGYTF.

The gene calls are TRBV19 and TRBJ1-1, with D possibly TRBD1 on 5 matching bases. This CDR3 is 14 amino acids long. Germline V gene data show CDR1 as LNHDA and CDR2 as SQIVND (reference sequence). V was cut by 3 bases and J by 3 bases, with 11 bases left in between. The CDR3 sequence: CASSIKGRYTEAFF. As DNA, the CDR3 is TGTGCCAGTAGTATCAAGGGGCGGTACACTGAAGCTTTCTTT. Filled out from reference TRBV19 and TRBJ1-1, the complete variable domain reads DGGITQSPKYLFRKEGQNVTLSCEQNLNHDAMYWYRQDPGQGLRLIYYSQIVNDFQKGDIAEGYSVSREKKESFPLTVTSAQKNPTAFYLCASSIKGRYTEAFFGQGTRLTVV.

This chain connects TRBV29-1 to TRBJ2-7, with D possibly matching TRBD1 (6 bases). The CDR3 has 11 residues. V lost 7 bases and J 4 bases, leaving 11 bases between the germline ends. Germline CDR1 and CDR2: SQVTM and ANQGSEA. In DNA, the CDR3 is TGCAGCGCCGGGACACAGTACGAGCAGTACTTC. As protein: CSAGTQYEQYF.

The CDR3 reads CSVEEVPRNTEAFF. DNA for the CDR3: TGCAGCGTTGAAGAGGTCCCCAGGAACACTGAAGCTTTCTTT. The J gene is TRBJ1-1, the V gene TRBV29-1; no firm D call. With 0 bases removed from V and 1 base from J, the gap between germline ends came to 9 bases. Germline V gives CDR1 SQVTM, CDR2 ANQGSEA. This CDR3 region has 14 residues. The variable domain in full, with the rest retrieved from reference TRBV29-1 and TRBJ1-1, is SAVISQKPSRDICQRGTSLTIQCQVDSQVTMMFWYRQQPGQSLTLIATANQGSEATYESGFVIDKFPISRPNLTFSTLTVSNMSPEDSSIYLCSVEEVPRNTEAFFGQGTRLTVV.

The V gene is TRBV6-5, the J gene TRBJ1-1; 8 positions agree with TRBD1. V was clipped by 8 bases and J by 1 base; unmatched bases: 9. The germline gives CDR1 MNHEY, CDR2 SVGAGI. The CDR3 contains 15 residues. The CDR3 DNA is TGTGCCAGCCTTACGGACAGGGCTTCGAACACTGAAGCTTTCTTT. It is translated as CASLTDRASNTEAFF.

The genes are TRBV5-6 and TRBJ1-5, with 8 bases identical to TRBD1. The CDR3 covers 16 residues. The V gene's germline CDR1 is SGHDT and CDR2 YYEEEE. After removal of 4 bases from V and 4 bases from J, the junction contained 10 bases not matched to a gene. The CDR3 loop reads CASSRRTGNENQPQHF. The CDR3, as DNA: TGTGCCAGCAGCCGCCGGACAGGGAACGAGAATCAGCCCCAGCATTTT.

This CDR3 reads CSAKGEGGVFF. The CDR3 DNA is TGCAGTGCAAAAGGGGAGGGGGGCGTGTTCTTC. The rearrangement uses TRBV20-1 and TRBJ2-1, with a possible D match to TRBD2 (7 bases). In germline, CDR1 is DFQATT, CDR2 SNEGSKA (reference sequence). Trimming removed 6 bases from V and 15 bases from J, with 18 bases in between. The length of the CDR3 is 11 residues.

Only one count was recorded for this clone. The rearrangement joins TRBV2 to TRBJ1-1, with 10 bases that match TRBD1. V lost 6 bases to trimming and J lost 5 bases; unmatched junction nucleotides: 9. The germline CDR1 and CDR2 sequences are SNHLY and FYNNEI. The CDR3 totals 15 residues. The DNA for the CDR3 is TGTGCCAGCAGCGCGACCGGGACAGGGGTTACTGAAGCTTTCTTT. It encodes CASSATGTGVTEAFF.

CDR3 sequence (DNA): TGTGCCAGCAGCCAAGGACAGAGAGCACAACGGAACACTGAAGCTTTCTTT. This encodes CASSQGQRAQRNTEAFF. The V call is TRBV5-5, the J call TRBJ1-1, with D tentatively TRBD1 (6 bases). This CDR3 is 17 amino acids long. Germline V CDR1 and CDR2: SGHKS, YYEKEE (reference sequence). V was pared by 4 bases and J by 1 base, with 20 bases between.

This rearrangement joins TRBV30 to TRBJ1-1; D not certain. The CDR3 consists of 13 residues. CDR1 is GTSNPN and CDR2 is SVGIG in the germline V gene (reference sequence). V was trimmed by 4 bases and J by 4 bases, leaving 13 bases between them. CDR3 nucleotides: TGTGCCTGGAATGGCCACGAGGGCACTGAAGCTTTCTTT. Protein product: CAWNGHEGTEAFF.

V gene TRBV3-1 (or the pseudogene TRBV3-2) combines with J gene TRBJ1-6; maybe TRBD1 (6 bases). Trimming left V 5 bases short and J 9 bases short, with 8 bases between. The CDR3 loop spans 12 amino acids. The germline CDR1 and CDR2 sequences are LGHDT and YNNKEL (reference sequence). The CDR3 here is CASSLGASPLHF. DNA for the CDR3: TGTGCCAGCAGCTTGGGGGCTTCACCCCTCCACTTT.

V is TRBV7-8 and J is TRBJ2-7; tentative D call: TRBD1 (6 bases). V was trimmed by 5 bases and J by 6 bases, leaving 11 bases between them. The CDR3 has 12 amino acids. Germline loops: CDR1 SGHVS, CDR2 FQNEAQ. The CDR3 DNA reads TGTGCCAGCAGCCGGGCAGGGGTCGAGCAGTACTTC. This gives the protein CASSRAGVEQYF.

This clone was seen a single time. The chain recombines TRBV5-4 with TRBJ1-6; 8 bases agree with TRBD1. Trimming removed 4 bases from V and 8 bases from J; junction bases left unmatched: 5. From germline, CDR1 is SGHNT and CDR2 YYREEE (reference sequence). The CDR3 length is 14 residues. The CDR3 protein is CASSDRGIDSPLHF. Here the CDR3 DNA reads TGTGCCAGCAGCGACAGGGGAATAGATTCACCCCTCCACTTT.

The CDR3 DNA is TGTGCCACCACGGGACAGGGGAACACCGGGGAGCTGTTTTTT. This translates into CATTGQGNTGELFF. This chain connects TRBV2 to TRBJ2-2; the match to TRBD1 covers 9 bases. The germline V gene encodes CDR1 SNHLY and CDR2 FYNNEI. With 10 bases clipped from V and 1 base from J, the junction kept 4 bases outside the gene matches. The CDR3 loop spans 14 amino acids.